These 3 T cell receptor beta chains were sequenced from one sample in a study of beta chain features in type 1 diabetes. Expressed TCRB transcripts got sequenced, as all isolated RNA was reverse transcribed. Profiled with immunoSEQ multiplex PCR; TCRdb holds only in-frame clones, not every one. Of 860,000 or so clones in the sample, roughly 15% were seen once. The source material was naive CD4+ T cells from blood. These receptors were collected from a woman between 18 and 29 years old in good health.

This clone came up a few times. This sequence joins TRBV12-5 and TRBJ1-2; the D gene is possibly TRBD1 (5 bases). The V end lost 5 bases, the J end lost 1 base, and 11 bases lay between the germline ends. The CDR3 is made up of 14 amino acids. In germline, CDR1 is LGHNT, CDR2 FRNRAP. CDR3 in amino acids: CASGPRDGNYGYTF. The CDR3 coding sequence is TGTGCTAGTGGTCCTCGGGACGGTAACTATGGCTACACCTTC. Full variable domain (remainder filled in from reference TRBV12-5 and TRBJ1-2): DARVTQTPRHKVTEMGQEVTMRCQPILGHNTVFWYRQTMMQGLELLAYFRNRAPLDDSGMPKDRFSAEMPDATLATLKIQPSEPRDSAVYFCASGPRDGNYGYTFGSGTRLTVV.

The CDR3 region is CASSFLAGGPQEQFF. The CDR3 DNA reads as TGCGCCAGCAGCTTCCTAGCGGGAGGGCCTCAAGAGCAGTTCTTC. The chain couples TRBV5-1 to TRBJ2-1; TRBD2 matches 12 bases. There are 15 residues in the CDR3. Germline V lookup: CDR1 SGHRS, CDR2 YFSETQ. V was pared by 2 bases and J by 10 bases, with 7 bases of the junction left unmatched.

The rearrangement joins TRBV4-2 to TRBJ2-5; TRBD2 matches 7 bases. Germline V gene sequence: CDR1 LGHNA, CDR2 YNFKEQ. There are 14 residues in the CDR3. With 1 base clipped from V and 9 bases from J, the junction kept 8 bases outside the gene matches. The CDR3 spells CASSQGEGPRAQYF. The DNA for the CDR3 is TGTGCCAGCAGCCAAGGGGAGGGCCCTCGTGCCCAGTACTTC.